These 30 T cell receptor beta chains originate from one sample sequenced in a study of OX40 agonist ivuxolimab in advanced cancers. The repertoire was sequenced with immunoSEQ multiplex PCR; TCRdb's copy has only in-frame clones and lacks some. This sample has approximately 80,000 clones, with roughly 94% found just once. The sample in question was CD4+ or CD8+ T cells sorted from blood, obtained in a trial of the OX40 agonist ivuxolimab. The receptors come from an adult with an advanced solid tumor such as melanoma, head and neck, liver or kidney cancer.

V is TRBV7-9 and J is TRBJ1-1; the D is unclear. Trimming removed 5 bases at V and 1 base at J, with 8 bases between. Germline V gene data show CDR1 as SEHNR and CDR2 as FQNEAQ (reference sequence). The CDR3 is 13 amino acids. CDR3 in DNA: TGTGCCAGCAGCCCGAGAGGGAACACTGAAGCTTTCTTT. Translating gives CASSPRGNTEAFF.

V usage is TRBV11-2 and J usage is TRBJ2-1, with TRBD1 matching 9 bases. This CDR3 is built from 16 residues. J lost 4 bases, V lost 4 bases, and 8 bases had no gene match. CDR1 and CDR2 (germline): SGHAT, FQNNGV. The CDR3 spells CASSSWGGTGYNEQFF. CDR3 sequence (DNA): TGTGCCAGCAGCTCCTGGGGGGGGACAGGGTACAATGAGCAGTTCTTC. Filled out from reference TRBV11-2 and TRBJ2-1, the complete variable domain reads EAGVAQSPRYKIIEKRQSVAFWCNPISGHATLYWYQQILGQGPKLLIQFQNNGVVDDSQLPKDRFSAERLKGVDSTLKIQPAKLEDSAVYLCASSSWGGTGYNEQFFGPGTRLTVL.

This chain joins TRBV5-1 and TRBJ1-4; weak D call: TRBD1 (5 bases). Germline-derived CDR1 and CDR2 are SGHRS and YFSETQ. Trimming shortened V by 4 bases and J by 8 bases, and 9 bases separated the two germline ends. The CDR3 loop spans 12 amino acids. The CDR3 here is CASSLAGEKLFF. For the CDR3, the DNA is TGCGCCAGCAGCCTAGCAGGGGAAAAACTGTTTTTT. Full variable domain (missing parts from reference TRBV5-1 and TRBJ1-4): KAGVTQTPRYLIKTRGQQVTLSCSPISGHRSVSWYQQTPGQGLQFLFEYFSETQRNKGNFPGRFSGRQFSNSRSEMNVSTLELGDSALYLCASSLAGEKLFFGSGTQLSVL.

The V and J genes are TRBV7-2 and TRBJ2-7, with D possibly matching TRBD1 (6 bases). Germline V gene sequence: CDR1 SGHTA, CDR2 FQGNSA. This CDR3 comprises 15 residues. V was trimmed by 1 base and J by 4 bases, leaving 14 bases between them. The CDR3 here is CASSLDSGDAYEQYF. The CDR3 DNA follows: TGTGCCAGCAGCTTAGATTCAGGGGATGCATACGAGCAGTACTTC.

This clone was observed a few times. The genes are TRBV7-9 and TRBJ2-3; 10 bases map to TRBD1. The CDR3 totals 15 residues. J lost 5 bases, V lost 5 bases, and 7 bases had no gene match. Germline CDR1 is SEHNR and CDR2 is FQNEAQ (reference sequence). CDR3 sequence reads: CASSRGGQGQDTQYF. The DNA for the CDR3 is TGTGCCAGCAGCAGGGGGGGACAGGGGCAAGATACGCAGTATTTT.

This chain joins TRBV7-9 and TRBJ2-7; D remains ambiguous. Germline assignment: CDR1 SEHNR and CDR2 FQNEAQ (reference sequence). The V gene lost 10 bases and the J gene lost 5 bases, with 15 bases spanning the gap. This CDR3 spans 12 amino acids. The CDR3 protein is CAIRGGRDEQYF. The CDR3 coding sequence is TGTGCCATCCGAGGTGGGCGCGACGAGCAGTACTTC. The full variable domain, in which reference TRBV7-9 and TRBJ2-7 provide the parts outside the CDR3, is DTGVSQNPRHKITKRGQNVTFRCDPISEHNRLYWYRQTLGQGPEFLTYFQNEAQLEKSRLLSDRFSAERPKGSFSTLEIQRTEQGDSAMYLCAIRGGRDEQYFGPGTRLTVT.

The V and J genes are TRBV11-2 and TRBJ2-3; D is uncertain. This CDR3 comprises 16 residues. Per the germline V gene, CDR1 is SGHAT and CDR2 is FQNNGV. V lost 0 bases to trimming and J lost 0 bases, with 10 bases between them. The CDR3 reads CASSLDPGGSTDTQYF. The DNA of the CDR3 is TGTGCCAGCAGCTTAGACCCCGGCGGAAGCACAGATACGCAGTATTTT.

J is TRBJ2-1 and V is TRBV28, with D perhaps assigned TRBD1 or TRBD2 (6 bases each). CDR1 is MDHEN and CDR2 is SYDVKM in the germline V gene. V shed 4 bases and J shed 7 bases, with 14 bases lying between them. The CDR3 covers 14 residues. The chain's CDR3 is CASSSTGGINEQFF. The CDR3 nucleotides are TGTGCCAGCAGTTCGACCGGGGGCATTAATGAGCAGTTCTTC.

This sequence joins TRBV5-1 and TRBJ1-2, with D possibly being TRBD1 (5 bases). Trimming stripped 2 bases from V and 3 bases from J, with 14 bases between. CDR3 length: 15 amino acids. Germline values: CDR1 SGHRS, CDR2 YFSETQ. The CDR3 DNA is TGCGCCAGCAGCTTAAACCGGGACGGGGACTATGGCTACACCTTC. It encodes CASSLNRDGDYGYTF. Using reference TRBV5-1 and TRBJ1-2 for the parts outside the CDR3, the full variable domain is KAGVTQTPRYLIKTRGQQVTLSCSPISGHRSVSWYQQTPGQGLQFLFEYFSETQRNKGNFPGRFSGRQFSNSRSEMNVSTLELGDSALYLCASSLNRDGDYGYTFGSGTRLTVV.

CDR3 in DNA: TGTGCCAGCAGCTTAGCATCCTATTACGAGCAGTACTTC. This sequence encodes CASSLASYYEQYF. The J gene is TRBJ2-7, the V gene TRBV11-2, with D hard to call. With 1 base removed from V and 4 bases from J, the gap between germline ends came to 8 bases. The CDR3 runs to 13 residues. Germline V lookup: CDR1 SGHAT, CDR2 FQNNGV.

This clone was seen a handful of times. CDR3 sequence reads: CASSLAGSPLHF. As DNA, the CDR3 is TGTGCCAGCAGTTTAGCTGGATCACCCCTCCACTTT. The V call is TRBV27, the J call TRBJ1-6; D remains unclear. V gave up 2 bases and J gave up 10 bases, with 6 bases separating them. The CDR3 is 12 residues long. In germline, CDR1 is MNHEY, CDR2 SMNVEV (reference sequence).

J is TRBJ2-5 and V is TRBV11-3; no reliable D call. The germline CDR1 and CDR2 sequences are SGHNT and YENEEA. CDR3 length: 13 residues. The V end lost 5 bases, the J end lost 4 bases, and 11 bases lay between the germline ends. The chain's CDR3 is CASSPRVGETQYF. The CDR3 DNA sequence: TGTGCCAGCAGCCCCCGGGTGGGAGAGACCCAGTACTTC.

This rearrangement joins TRBV4-1 to TRBJ2-2; no reliable D call. CDR3 size: 15 residues. Germline V gene sequence: CDR1 MGHRA, CDR2 YSYEKL. The germline V and J ends were trimmed by 1 base and 0 bases, with 6 bases remaining between them. Here the CDR3 reads CASSQVVANTGELFF. In DNA form, the CDR3 reads TGCGCCAGCAGCCAAGTAGTAGCGAACACCGGGGAGCTGTTTTTT.

The chain couples TRBV5-4 to TRBJ2-7, with D hard to call. The V end was cut by 0 bases, the J end by 1 base, with 11 bases between. Germline V gives CDR1 SGHNT, CDR2 YYREEE (reference sequence). The CDR3 covers 15 residues. CDR3 residues: CASSLEVGGSYEQYF. In nucleotides, the CDR3 is TGTGCCAGCAGCTTGGAGGTCGGCGGATCCTACGAGCAGTACTTC.

The chain uses TRBV7-9 and TRBJ2-5; 8 bases are shared with TRBD2. Germline CDR1 SEHNR, CDR2 FQNEAQ (reference sequence). The V segment lost 8 bases and the J segment 5 bases; nucleotides outside the gene matches: 13. The CDR3 contains 15 residues. The DNA for the CDR3 is TGTGCCAGCTCCAGGCTAGCGGGTGCCGGGGAGACCCAGTACTTC. Translation: CASSRLAGAGETQYF.

The V and J genes are TRBV2 and TRBJ1-6; D may be TRBD1 (6 bases). V dropped 3 bases and J dropped 7 bases, with 16 bases sitting between them. CDR1 and CDR2 (germline): SNHLY, FYNNEI. The CDR3 is 16 residues long. For the CDR3, the DNA is TGTGCCAGCAGTGAGGGTCCAGGGGTGGGAAATTCACCCCTCCACTTT. Amino acid sequence: CASSEGPGVGNSPLHF.

V and J are TRBV28 and TRBJ1-5; D gene ambiguous. From germline, CDR1 is MDHEN and CDR2 SYDVKM. Trimming cost V 5 bases and J 7 bases, with 6 bases left between them. This CDR3 has 11 residues. The CDR3 reads CASSTGQPQHF. As DNA, the CDR3 is TGTGCCAGCAGTACCGGACAGCCCCAGCATTTT. Supplemented by reference TRBV28 and TRBJ1-5, the full variable domain reads DVKVTQSSRYLVKRTGEKVFLECVQDMDHENMFWYRQDPGLGLRLIYFSYDVKMKEKGDIPEGYSVSREKKERFSLILESASTNQTSMYLCASSTGQPQHFGDGTRLSIL.

This clone was seen a handful of times. The chain uses TRBV11-3 and TRBJ2-7; the D call may be TRBD1 or TRBD2 (5 bases each). V was cut by 3 bases and J by 3 bases, with 21 bases left in between. Germline CDR1 and CDR2: SGHNT and YENEEA. The CDR3 sequence is 17 residues long. The CDR3 bases are TGTGCCAGCAGCTTTCCTATCCAAGGGACGGCAGGCTACGAGCAGTACTTC. It yields the protein CASSFPIQGTAGYEQYF.

The CDR3 here is CASSLPGGKDEQYF. CDR3 bases: TGTGCCAGCAGCTTACCAGGGGGCAAGGACGAGCAGTACTTC. The chain joins TRBV7-9 to TRBJ2-7; 8 bases are shared with TRBD1. Germline V gene data show CDR1 as SEHNR and CDR2 as FQNEAQ (reference sequence). CDR3 length: 14 residues. The V gene end was trimmed by 2 bases and the J gene end by 5 bases; junction bases not matched to a gene: 5.

The chain employs TRBV7-6 and TRBJ1-4; D unresolved. The CDR3 has 13 amino acids. Looked up from germline, CDR1 is SGHVS and CDR2 is FNYEAQ. The germline V and J ends were trimmed by 5 bases and 5 bases, with 9 bases remaining between them. This CDR3 is CASSRSGNEKLFF. The CDR3 DNA follows: TGTGCCAGCAGCAGGTCAGGAAATGAAAAACTGTTTTTT.

The chain recombines TRBV30 with TRBJ1-1; maybe TRBD1 (5 bases). With 7 bases removed from V and 1 base from J, the gap between germline ends came to 13 bases. The CDR3 covers 13 residues. Germline CDR1 reads GTSNPN; CDR2 reads SVGIG (reference sequence). This CDR3 is CAFWGGRNTEAFF. Here the CDR3 DNA reads TGTGCCTTTTGGGGGGGGAGGAACACTGAAGCTTTCTTT.

The chain links TRBV2 to TRBJ2-3, with D unresolved. In germline, CDR1 is SNHLY, CDR2 FYNNEI. The ends were cut back, 6 bases at V and 0 bases at J, with 4 bases in the middle. This CDR3 region has 12 residues. The CDR3 nucleotides are TGTGCCAGCAGCCCAAGCACAGATACGCAGTATTTT. Translating it yields CASSPSTDTQYF. Full variable domain (remainder filled in from reference TRBV2 and TRBJ2-3): EPEVTQTPSHQVTQMGQEVILRCVPISNHLYFYWYRQILGQKVEFLVSFYNNEISEKSEIFDDQFSVERPDGSNFTLKIRSTKLEDSAMYFCASSPSTDTQYFGPGTRLTVL.

The chain is built from TRBV27 and TRBJ2-3; 7 bases are shared with TRBD2. V was clipped by 3 bases and J by 3 bases; unmatched bases: 9. CDR3 size: 16 residues. Germline V gives CDR1 MNHEY, CDR2 SMNVEV (reference sequence). CDR3 sequence reads: CASSFRAGVGTDTQYF. The DNA for the CDR3 is TGTGCCAGCAGTTTTCGGGCGGGAGTTGGGACAGATACGCAGTATTTT.

The rearrangement links TRBV27 to TRBJ2-1; 8 bases fit TRBD2. This CDR3 contains 16 residues. Germline lookup yields CDR1 MNHEY and CDR2 SMNVEV (reference sequence). V shed 6 bases and J 6 bases; nucleotides not matched to a gene: 13. CDR3 in DNA: TGTGCCAGCAGCCTATCCGCGGGGGGTCCTACCAATGAGCAGTTCTTC. Translation gives CASSLSAGGPTNEQFF.

This chain connects TRBV4-2 to TRBJ2-5; D gene unclear. The CDR3 is 14 residues long. Trimming left V 5 bases short and J 0 bases short, with 10 bases between. CDR1 LGHNA and CDR2 YNFKEQ come from the germline V gene. This CDR3 is CASSTPTDQETQYF. Written as DNA, the CDR3 is TGTGCCAGCAGCACCCCAACCGACCAAGAGACCCAGTACTTC.

The V gene is TRBV30, the J gene TRBJ1-2; D is undetermined. Trimming cost V 0 bases and J 3 bases, with 5 bases left between them. This CDR3 has 12 amino acids. Per the germline V gene, CDR1 is GTSNPN and CDR2 is SVGIG (reference sequence). The CDR3 protein is CAWSVSDYGYTF. In nucleotides, the CDR3 is TGTGCCTGGAGTGTTTCAGACTATGGCTACACCTTC.

The chain joins TRBV7-8 to TRBJ2-3; 9 bases fit TRBD2. In germline, CDR1 is SGHVS, CDR2 FQNEAQ. Trimming cost V 1 base and J 3 bases; bases outside gene matches: 5. The length of the CDR3 is 16 residues. This CDR3 is CASSLVSGSETDTQYF. The CDR3 bases are TGTGCCAGCAGCTTAGTTAGCGGGAGTGAGACAGATACGCAGTATTTT.

J is TRBJ2-1 and V is TRBV7-9; D is undetermined. The V and J ends lost 6 bases and 4 bases respectively, with 4 bases between them. Looked up from germline, CDR1 is SEHNR and CDR2 is FQNEAQ (reference sequence). The CDR3 runs 11 residues. The CDR3 coding sequence is TGTGCCAGCAGGTTATACAATGAGCAGTTCTTC. The encoded protein is CASRLYNEQFF.

This chain uses TRBV2 with TRBJ2-7; 8 bases line up with TRBD1. Germline values: CDR1 SNHLY, CDR2 FYNNEI. V shed 6 bases, J shed 3 bases, and the junction held 7 bases outside the gene matches. The CDR3 runs 14 residues. CDR3 nucleotide sequence: TGTGCCAGCAGGAGTGGGACAGGCGACTACGAGCAGTACTTC. It encodes CASRSGTGDYEQYF. Combining the CDR3 with reference TRBV2 and TRBJ2-7 gives the whole variable domain EPEVTQTPSHQVTQMGQEVILRCVPISNHLYFYWYRQILGQKVEFLVSFYNNEISEKSEIFDDQFSVERPDGSNFTLKIRSTKLEDSAMYFCASRSGTGDYEQYFGPGTRLTVT.

This rearrangement joins TRBV4-2 to TRBJ1-1, with D tentatively TRBD1 (5 bases). CDR1 is LGHNA, CDR2 YNFKEQ, per germline. This CDR3 has 15 residues. With 4 bases removed from V and 5 bases from J, the gap between germline ends came to 17 bases. The chain's CDR3 is CASSLAIGAGTEAFF. The CDR3 DNA is TGTGCCAGCAGCCTGGCGATCGGGGCGGGTACTGAAGCTTTCTTT.